These 2 T cell receptor beta chains came from one sample sequenced in a study of regulatory T cells in long-lasting Graves disease. Regarding time point: persistent/refractory GD, antithyroid drugs over 5 years with positive TRAb. Preparation of the TCR library used RNA extracted from PBMCs. TCR beta libraries were built with iRepertoire HTBI primers and Arm-PCR of CDR3 regions. TCRdb analysed the multiplex PCR reads with MiXCR anew, one entry per CDR3 protein. The sample yields around 450,000 distinct CDR3 sequences, 20% to 25% seen once. This sample comprised peripheral blood mononuclear cells (PBMCs), obtained when the disease was refractory, from a patient treated with antithyroid drugs. The receptors stem from a female donor with Graves disease.

The gene calls are TRBV24-1 and TRBJ2-2, with D perhaps matching TRBD1 or TRBD2 (5 bases each). Germline CDR1 is KGHDR and CDR2 is SFDVKD. The CDR3 sequence is 18 residues long. Trimming removed 3 bases at V and 4 bases at J, with 20 bases between. The CDR3 DNA sequence: TGTGCCACCAGTGATCATCCCGGGGAAGGGGTGGCCACCGGGGAGCTGTTTTTT. This encodes CATSDHPGEGVATGELFF.

This clonotype was detected ten times or more. This chain connects TRBV18 to TRBJ1-1; a weak D match, TRBD1 (6 bases). With 9 bases removed from V and 5 bases from J, the gap between germline ends came to 13 bases. The CDR3 length is 12 residues. The germline V gene has CDR1 KGHSH and CDR2 LQKENI. The CDR3 DNA reads TGTGCCAGTGACAGGCCAGGGACTGAAGCTTTCTTT. Amino acid sequence: CASDRPGTEAFF.